Listed below are T cell receptor beta chains from one sample, sequenced in a study of identical twins. TCRdb re-analysed the 5' RACE reads in MiXCR, keeping a single row per CDR3 protein. The sample holds fewer than 250,000 distinct CDR3 sequences, 5.5% to 8% seen once. These data were also reused for a study on yellow fever vaccine responses in identical twins.

Material for sequencing was memory (CD45RO+) T cells sorted from blood. These receptors originate from a woman between 18 and 30 years old in good health. The CDR3 runs from the conserved cysteine through the conserved F or W. The D gene is left open where the match is weak. Rows give clone size only sometimes, using once, few, many, or a class for an expanded clone.

TRBJ2-7 many . TRBV11-2 TGTGCCAGCAGCTTAATTTCCCCCCGAACCGAGCAGTACTTC CASSLISPRTEQYF
TRBJ2-5 . TRBD2 TRBV7-6 TGTGCCAGCAGTTTAGTGGGGGGGAGACAAGAGACCCAGTACTTC CASSLVGGRQETQYF
TRBJ1-5 many . TRBV12-3/TRBV12-4 TGTGCCAGCAGACGGGGAAATCAGCCCCAGCATTTT CASRRGNQPQHF
TRBJ1-2 many . TRBV3-1 TGTGCCAGCAGCCAAGCCGCGGTTTATGGCTACACCTTC CASSQAAVYGYTF
TRBJ2-6 few . TRBV25-1 TGTGCCAGCAGTGGAACTAGAGGTGGGGCCAACGTCCTGACTTTC CASSGTRGGANVLTF
TRBJ2-2 few . TRBV4-1 TGCGCCAGCAGCGCCCTAGGGAATGCGAACACCGGGGAGCTGTTTTTT CASSALGNANTGELFF
TRBJ2-5 . . TRBV20-1 TGCAGTGCTAGAGATACCGGCACAAGATCGACCCAGTACTTC CSARDTGTRSTQYF
TRBJ1-1 few TRBD1 TRBV5-1 TGCGCCAGCAGCTTTCGACAGGGCGGCACTGAAGCTTTCTTT CASSFRQGGTEAFF
TRBJ2-7 few . TRBV7-8 TGTGCCAGCAGCTTAGGTCAGGGGAGAGAGCAGTACTTC CASSLGQGREQYF
TRBJ2-7 few . TRBV2 TGTGCCAGCAGCCTCTCCCTCTACGAGCAGTACTTC CASSLSLYEQYF
TRBJ2-7 . . TRBV11-3 TGTGCCAGCAGCTTAGCGGGATGGGACTCCTACGAGCAGTACTTC CASSLAGWDSYEQYF
TRBJ2-5 . . TRBV7-9 TGTGCCAGCAGCTCGTGGAGGACAGCTTTACAAGAGACCCAGTACTTC CASSSWRTALQETQYF
TRBJ2-3 few . TRBV4-1 TGCGCCAGCAGCGCACAACAGGGTGTCCTCACAGATACGCAGTATTTT CASSAQQGVLTDTQYF
TRBJ1-4 few . TRBV28 TGTGCCAGCAGCTCAGGGTTTACGAATGAAAAACTGTTTTTT CASSSGFTNEKLFF
TRBJ2-5 many . TRBV3-1 TGTGCCAGCAGCCAAGTTAGCATGGTCTCAGGAGCGTCGGGGACCCAGTACTTC CASSQVSMVSGASGTQYF
TRBJ2-3 . . TRBV6-1 TGTGCCAGCAGTGAAGAGGGAGATACGCAGTATTTT CASSEEGDTQYF
TRBJ2-1 many TRBD2 TRBV12-3/TRBV12-4 TGTGCCAGCAGTTTCGCTGGAGGGGAGGGTGAGCAGTTCTTC CASSFAGGEGEQFF